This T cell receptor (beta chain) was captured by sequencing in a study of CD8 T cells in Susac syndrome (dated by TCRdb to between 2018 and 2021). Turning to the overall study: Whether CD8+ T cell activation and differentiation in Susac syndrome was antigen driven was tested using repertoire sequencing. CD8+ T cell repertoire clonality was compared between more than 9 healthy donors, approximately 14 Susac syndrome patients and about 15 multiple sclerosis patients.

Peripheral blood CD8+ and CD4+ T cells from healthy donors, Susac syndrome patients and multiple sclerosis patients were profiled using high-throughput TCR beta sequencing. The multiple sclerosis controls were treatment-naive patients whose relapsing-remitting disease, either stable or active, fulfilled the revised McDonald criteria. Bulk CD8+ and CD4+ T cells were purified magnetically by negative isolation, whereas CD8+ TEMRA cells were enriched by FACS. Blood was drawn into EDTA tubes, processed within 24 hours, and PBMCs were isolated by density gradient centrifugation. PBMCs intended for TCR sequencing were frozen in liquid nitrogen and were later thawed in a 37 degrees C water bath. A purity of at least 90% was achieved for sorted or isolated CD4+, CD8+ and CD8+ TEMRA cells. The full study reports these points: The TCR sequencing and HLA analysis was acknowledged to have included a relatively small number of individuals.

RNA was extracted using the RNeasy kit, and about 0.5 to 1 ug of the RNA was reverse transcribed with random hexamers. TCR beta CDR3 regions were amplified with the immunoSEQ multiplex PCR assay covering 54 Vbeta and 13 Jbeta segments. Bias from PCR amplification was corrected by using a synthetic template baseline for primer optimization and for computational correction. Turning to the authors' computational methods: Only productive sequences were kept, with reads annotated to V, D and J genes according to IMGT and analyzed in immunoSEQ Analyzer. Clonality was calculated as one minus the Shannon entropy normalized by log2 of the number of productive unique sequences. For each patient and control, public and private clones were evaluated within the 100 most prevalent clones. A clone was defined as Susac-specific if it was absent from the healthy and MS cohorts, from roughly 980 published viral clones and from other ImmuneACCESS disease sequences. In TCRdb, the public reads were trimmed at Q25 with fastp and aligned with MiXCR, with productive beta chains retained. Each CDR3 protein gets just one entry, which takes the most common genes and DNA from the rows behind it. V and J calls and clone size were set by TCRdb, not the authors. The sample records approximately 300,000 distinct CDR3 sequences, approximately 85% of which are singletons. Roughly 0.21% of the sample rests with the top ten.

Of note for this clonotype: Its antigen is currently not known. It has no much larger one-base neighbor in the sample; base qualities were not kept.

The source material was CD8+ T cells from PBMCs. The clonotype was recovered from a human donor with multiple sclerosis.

CDR3 region: CAWSVLAGGPGELFF. At the DNA level, the sequence is TGTGCCTGGAGTGTACTAGCGGGAGGGCCCGGGGAGCTGTTTTTT. This receptor chain uses TRBV30 and TRBJ2-2, with 13 bases aligning to TRBD2. From the cysteine through the phenylalanine, the CDR3 covers 15 amino acids. Only CDR3 DNA remains: 45 bases, in frame from the first base. Trimming accounts for 0 bases at V and 6 bases at J, while the number of junction bases matched to no gene is 1. Sequences GTSNPN (CDR1) and SVGIG (CDR2) are obtained from the germline V gene (reference sequence).